The rows below give T cell receptor beta chains drawn from one sample of a study of shared clonotypes between healthy human individuals. TCRdb keeps only in-frame clones here, not all; method: immunoSEQ multiplex PCR. The sample carries approximately 1.5 million clones, approximately 98% recorded once. The sequencing input was naive CD4+ T cells sorted from blood. All receptors derive from a man aged 30 to 39 in good health. CDR3s include the opening cysteine and the closing phenylalanine or tryptophan. Fields, in order: J gene, V gene, D gene, clone size, CDR3 protein, CDR3 DNA. The D gene is left open where the match is weak. Only some rows state a clone size, as once, few, many or a class for expanded clones.

TRBJ2-1,TRBV11-3,TRBD2,once,CASSLLAGPTHGGNEQFF,TGTGCCAGCAGCTTACTAGCGGGCCCTACTCACGGGGGTAATGAGCAGTTCTTC
TRBJ2-3,TRBV11-2,TRBD1,.,CASSQPGQGTDTQYF,TGTGCCAGCAGCCAACCGGGACAGGGGACCGATACGCAGTATTTT
TRBJ2-7,TRBV29-1,TRBD1,.,CSVEQTGTYEQYF,TGCAGCGTTGAACAGACAGGGACCTACGAGCAGTACTTC
TRBJ2-2,TRBV14,.,.,CASSQDFGELFF,TGTGCCAGCAGCCAAGATTTCGGGGAGCTGTTTTTT
TRBJ2-1,TRBV28,TRBD2,.,CASITSGRFHEQFF,TGTGCCAGCATTACTAGCGGGAGGTTCCATGAGCAGTTCTTC
TRBJ1-2,TRBV28,TRBD1,.,CASSFGQGGGYTF,TGTGCCAGCAGTTTTGGACAGGGTGGGGGCTACACCTTC
TRBJ2-1,TRBV6-5,.,.,CASRVRDEQFF,TGTGCCAGCAGGGTCCGAGATGAGCAGTTCTTC
TRBJ2-7,TRBV5-6,TRBD2,.,CASSLRLAGAYEQYF,TGTGCCAGCAGTCTACGGTTAGCGGGAGCCTACGAGCAGTACTTC
TRBJ2-3,TRBV5-1,.,once,CASSFIPPGAGVTDTQYF,TGCGCCAGCAGCTTCATCCCCCCCGGGGCAGGGGTCACAGATACGCAGTATTTT
TRBJ1-5,TRBV28,.,.,CASSFQGRGNQPQHF,TGTGCCAGCAGTTTTCAAGGGAGGGGCAATCAGCCCCAGCATTTT
TRBJ1-5,TRBV9,.,.,CASSAVGYNQPQHF,TGTGCCAGCAGCGCAGTGGGTTACAATCAGCCCCAGCATTTT
TRBJ1-2,TRBV7-9,.,.,CASSLGGSRGHYGYTF,TGTGCCAGCAGCTTAGGCGGTTCCAGGGGACACTATGGCTACACCTTC
TRBJ2-1,TRBV7-8,TRBD2,.,CASSPASGTSGNEQFF,TGTGCCAGCAGCCCCGCCTCCGGGACTAGCGGCAATGAGCAGTTCTTC
TRBJ1-2,TRBV7-2,.,.,CASSLVRGDGYTF,TGTGCCAGCAGCTTAGTTCGCGGAGATGGCTACACCTTC
TRBJ2-3,TRBV2,.,.,CASSASRVGDTQYF,TGTGCCAGCAGTGCGTCTAGAGTAGGGGATACGCAGTATTTT
TRBJ1-2,TRBV6-4,.,.,CASSLTHRGSYGYTF,TGTGCCAGCAGTCTCACCCATCGGGGTAGCTATGGCTACACCTTC
TRBJ2-3,TRBV10-2,.,.,CASIGAWRTDTQYF,TGCGCCAGCATCGGGGCTTGGCGCACAGATACGCAGTATTTT
TRBJ1-3,TRBV15,.,.,CATSSGGTGNTIYF,TGTGCCACCAGCAGCGGGGGTACTGGAAACACCATATATTTT
TRBJ1-4,TRBV29-1,.,.,CSVDKVATNEKLFF,TGCAGCGTCGATAAAGTTGCAACTAATGAAAAACTGTTTTTT
TRBJ2-7,TRBV5-6,TRBD1,once,CASSSVGQGRREQYF,TGTGCCAGCAGCTCGGTAGGACAGGGCCGGCGCGAGCAGTACTTC
TRBJ2-7,TRBV10-3,TRBD1,.,CAIRDPGQGFYEQYF,TGTGCCATCAGAGACCCGGGACAGGGGTTTTACGAGCAGTACTTC
TRBJ2-1,TRBV4-1,.,.,CASSQPMASRDEQFF,TGCGCCAGCAGCCAACCTATGGCTAGCAGGGATGAGCAGTTCTTC